The clone carrying this TCR beta chain has more than one count but fewer than ten. Antigen specificity is unknown. The data belong to a study of T cells after yellow fever vaccination. TCRdb reanalysed the 5' RACE reads using MiXCR and keeps one entry per CDR3 protein. The sample yields under 600,000 distinct CDR3 sequences, 21% seen once. Trimming shortened V by 1 base and J by 2 bases, and 12 bases separated the two germline ends. The CDR3 consists of 15 residues. Germline CDR1 and CDR2: SGHRS and YFSETQ. Study results and caveats: Overall, a small share of clonotypes was seen in both CD4 and CD8 compartments.

The V gene is TRBV5-1, the J gene TRBJ1-1, with D unresolved. This specimen was PBMCs, taken around 3 weeks after the first yellow fever vaccination. The origin of this receptor is a man between 18 and 35 years old who received the YFV17D yellow fever vaccine. The CDR3 sequence: CASSLSGELNTEAFF. For the CDR3, the DNA is TGCGCCAGCAGCTTGTCTGGGGAACTAAACACTGAAGCTTTCTTT. The full variable domain, in which reference TRBV5-1 and TRBJ1-1 provide the parts outside the CDR3, is KAGVTQTPRYLIKTRGQQVTLSCSPISGHRSVSWYQQTPGQGLQFLFEYFSETQRNKGNFPGRFSGRQFSNSRSEMNVSTLELGDSALYLCASSLSGELNTEAFFGQGTRLTVV.